The 21 T cell receptor beta chains reported below all come from one sample, sequenced in a study of blood T cell repertoires in COVID-19. TCRdb keeps only in-frame clones here, not all; method: immunoSEQ multiplex PCR. The data show roughly 200,000 clones, 85% to 90% seen once. Sequencing used PBMCs or T cells enriched from blood (not recorded which). These receptors were taken from a woman aged 45-60 years in a cohort exposed to, infected with or recovered from COVID-19 (not recorded which).

The chain combines TRBV6-1 with TRBJ1-6; no clear D gene. This CDR3 contains 14 residues. Trimming cost V 0 bases and J 8 bases, with 8 bases left between them. Germline V gives CDR1 MNHNS, CDR2 SASEGT. The CDR3 DNA is TGTGCCAGCAGTGAAGCGGCAAGTGATTCACCCCTCCACTTT. As protein: CASSEAASDSPLHF.

V and J are TRBV6-5 and TRBJ1-2, with 8 bases fitting TRBD1. The CDR3 spans 15 residues. Germline lookup yields CDR1 MNHEY and CDR2 SVGAGI. The junction had 9 bases not matched to a gene; V was cut back by 5 bases and J by 4 bases. CDR3 in amino acids: CASSTAQGQVYGYTF. The CDR3 DNA sequence: TGTGCCAGCAGTACAGCCCAGGGACAGGTCTATGGCTACACCTTC.

The V call is TRBV5-1, the J call TRBJ1-5, with TRBD1 matching over 7 bases. V was clipped by 0 bases and J by 9 bases; unmatched bases: 6. The germline gives CDR1 SGHRS, CDR2 YFSETQ. This CDR3 is built from 14 residues. In DNA, the CDR3 is TGCGCCAGCAGCTTGGGACAGGGAGAATGGCCCCAGCATTTT. Translating gives CASSLGQGEWPQHF. The full variable domain, with the rest looked up from reference TRBV5-1 and TRBJ1-5, is KAGVTQTPRYLIKTRGQQVTLSCSPISGHRSVSWYQQTPGQGLQFLFEYFSETQRNKGNFPGRFSGRQFSNSRSEMNVSTLELGDSALYLCASSLGQGEWPQHFGDGTRLSIL.

About this clone: At one end, the junction sequence differs from germline, possibly due to a read error. The J gene is TRBJ2-3, the V gene TRBV6-5, with 8 bases identical to TRBD2. The CDR3 length is 12 residues. The germline V gene encodes CDR1 MNHEY and CDR2 SVGAGI. Here the CDR3 reads CASSTAGGVCHF. The CDR3 DNA reads TGTGCCAGCAGTACCGCGGGGGGCGTGTGTCATTTT.

V usage is TRBV7-2 and J usage is TRBJ2-3; D call uncertain. CDR3 length equals 12 residues. Per the germline V gene, CDR1 is SGHTA and CDR2 is FQGNSA. The V gene lost 5 bases and the J gene lost 5 bases, with 8 bases spanning the gap. CDR3 in amino acids: CASSSSRDTQYF. For the CDR3, the DNA is TGTGCCAGCAGCAGTAGCCGAGATACGCAGTATTTT.

V is TRBV9 and J is TRBJ2-2, with D maybe TRBD1 (6 bases). The CDR3 loop spans 14 amino acids. Trimming stripped 0 bases from V and 4 bases from J, with 7 bases between. Germline V gene lookup returns CDR1 SGDLS and CDR2 YYNGEE. CDR3 amino acids: CASSVGTATGELFF. The CDR3, as DNA: TGTGCCAGCAGCGTAGGGACAGCCACCGGGGAGCTGTTTTTT. Combining the CDR3 with reference TRBV9 and TRBJ2-2 gives the whole variable domain DSGVTQTPKHLITATGQRVTLRCSPRSGDLSVYWYQQSLDQGLQFLIQYYNGEERAKGNILERFSAQQFPDLHSELNLSSLELGDSALYFCASSVGTATGELFFGEGSRLTVL.

The chain combines TRBV6-5 with TRBJ2-7; D is uncertain. The CDR3 consists of 15 residues. The V end lost 0 bases, the J end lost 3 bases, and 12 bases lay between the germline ends. CDR1 is MNHEY, CDR2 SVGAGI, per germline. CDR3: CASSYSMGEVYEQYF. The CDR3 DNA reads TGTGCCAGCAGTTACTCGATGGGTGAGGTCTACGAGCAGTACTTC.

The chain couples TRBV30 to TRBJ2-1; 9 bases are shared with TRBD2. V dropped 2 bases and J dropped 4; count of bases not matched to a gene: 18. This CDR3 region has 19 residues. Germline CDR1 and CDR2: GTSNPN and SVGIG (reference sequence). CDR3 in amino acids: CAWSLPWAGGPEGYNEQFF. CDR3 nucleotide sequence: TGTGCCTGGAGTCTCCCTTGGGCGGGGGGGCCTGAGGGGTACAATGAGCAGTTCTTC.

This clone has only one observation. The chain joins TRBV30 to TRBJ1-2; D is ambiguous. The V gene lost 4 bases and the J gene lost 3 bases, with 6 bases spanning the gap. The CDR3 is made up of 11 amino acids. CDR1 GTSNPN and CDR2 SVGIG come from the germline V gene (reference sequence). The DNA of the CDR3 is TGTGCCTGGACACGGGACTATGGCTACACCTTC. This sequence encodes CAWTRDYGYTF.

V gene TRBV10-2 combines with J gene TRBJ1-2; tentative D call: TRBD1 (5 bases). Trimming removed 0 bases at V and 6 bases at J, with 8 bases between. This CDR3 has 13 residues. Germline CDR1 and CDR2: WSHSY and SAAADI. CDR3 amino acids: CASSESKGDGYTF. CDR3 DNA sequence: TGCGCCAGCAGTGAGTCGAAAGGGGATGGCTACACCTTC.

This chain joins TRBV18 and TRBJ1-6; TRBD1 aligns across 8 bases. Germline V gene sequence: CDR1 KGHSH, CDR2 LQKENI. This CDR3 comprises 14 residues. After removal of 3 bases from V and 14 bases from J, the junction contained 9 bases not matched to a gene. This CDR3 is CASSPPSDRATLHF. The CDR3 bases are TGTGCCAGCTCACCTCCCTCGGACAGGGCAACCCTCCACTTT.

The chain has TRBV29-1 and TRBJ1-1, with D possibly being TRBD1 (6 bases). CDR3 size: 13 residues. Trimming took 5 bases from V and 4 from J, leaving 14 bases between them. CDR1 is SQVTM and CDR2 is ANQGSEA in the germline V gene. The CDR3 DNA is TGCAGCGTTCTCACAGGGTTCGGCACTGAAGCTTTCTTT. Translated: CSVLTGFGTEAFF.

This clone was seen just once. The rearrangement links TRBV21-1 to TRBJ2-4; no DNA check was done on the table's D call, TRBD1. TRBV21-1 is annotated as a pseudogene. This CDR3 is 9 amino acids long. In DNA form, the CDR3 reads TGTGCAATACAGGGCCTTCAGTACTTC. The encoded protein is CAIQGLQYF.

This clone was found a few times. The chain links TRBV7-9 to TRBJ2-2; TRBD2 is a possible D gene (5 bases). V lost 1 base and J 6 bases, leaving 9 bases between the germline ends. The CDR3 covers 14 residues. Germline assignment: CDR1 SEHNR and CDR2 FQNEAQ (reference sequence). Here the CDR3 reads CASSLGARAGELFF. CDR3 bases: TGTGCCAGCAGCTTAGGGGCGAGGGCCGGGGAGCTGTTTTTT.

The chain employs TRBV28 and TRBJ1-2; perhaps TRBD1 as D (5 bases). In germline, CDR1 is MDHEN, CDR2 SYDVKM. Trimming removed 8 bases at V and 8 bases at J, with 15 bases between. This CDR3 comprises 12 residues. This CDR3 reads CASWGGLVGYTF. The CDR3 nucleotides read TGTGCCAGCTGGGGGGGGTTGGTAGGCTACACCTTC.

This clone was detected many times. This chain joins TRBV14 and TRBJ1-1, with D unresolved. Germline assignment: CDR1 SGHDN and CDR2 FVKESK. Trimming shortened V by 4 bases and J by 11 bases, and 17 bases separated the two germline ends. The CDR3 consists of 13 residues. CDR3 residues: CASSRDLSPGAFF. In DNA, the CDR3 is TGTGCCAGCAGCCGTGACCTATCCCCGGGGGCTTTCTTT.

This clone was seen ten or more times. The chain employs TRBV9 and TRBJ2-1; 8 positions agree with TRBD2. This CDR3 has 13 amino acids. V was pared by 7 bases and J by 5 bases, with 5 bases of the junction left unmatched. From germline, CDR1 is SGDLS and CDR2 YYNGEE. The CDR3 protein is CASRGGPHNEQFF. DNA for the CDR3: TGTGCCAGCCGCGGGGGGCCCCACAATGAGCAGTTCTTC. Together with reference TRBV9 and TRBJ2-1, the CDR3 gives the full variable domain: DSGVTQTPKHLITATGQRVTLRCSPRSGDLSVYWYQQSLDQGLQFLIQYYNGEERAKGNILERFSAQQFPDLHSELNLSSLELGDSALYFCASRGGPHNEQFFGPGTRLTVL.

The chain couples TRBV30 to TRBJ1-2; D ambiguous. Germline assignment: CDR1 GTSNPN and CDR2 SVGIG (reference sequence). This CDR3 has 12 amino acids. The V end lost 7 bases, the J end lost 3 bases, and 12 bases lay between the germline ends. The CDR3 loop reads CASTPGDYGYTF. CDR3 nucleotides: TGTGCCTCCACCCCCGGGGACTATGGCTACACCTTC.

A few counts support this clone. CDR3 DNA: TGTGCCAGAATAGAAAAACTGTTTTTT. Protein: CARIEKLFF. J is TRBJ1-4 and V is TRBV5-3; the D is unclear. TRBV5-3 is annotated as an ORF whose role is uncertain. The CDR3 sequence is 9 residues long. V lost 6 bases and J 8 bases, leaving 2 bases between the germline ends.

This chain joins TRBV29-1 and TRBJ1-1, with D maybe TRBD1 (6 bases). Germline assignment: CDR1 SQVTM and CDR2 ANQGSEA. The CDR3 runs 9 residues. The V gene lost 4 bases and the J gene lost 13 bases, with 10 bases spanning the gap. The CDR3 is CSVVYRDFF. The CDR3 DNA reads TGCAGCGTTGTGTACAGGGATTTCTTT.

The CDR3 coding sequence is TGTGCCAGTAGTATAGATGGGGCAGGGGGCGAGACCCAGTACTTC. Its protein is CASSIDGAGGETQYF. The chain has TRBV19 and TRBJ2-5; 8 bases match TRBD1. Germline CDR1 reads LNHDA; CDR2 reads SQIVND (reference sequence). J gave up 5 bases and V 0 bases, and 5 bases lay outside the gene matches. This CDR3 has 15 amino acids.